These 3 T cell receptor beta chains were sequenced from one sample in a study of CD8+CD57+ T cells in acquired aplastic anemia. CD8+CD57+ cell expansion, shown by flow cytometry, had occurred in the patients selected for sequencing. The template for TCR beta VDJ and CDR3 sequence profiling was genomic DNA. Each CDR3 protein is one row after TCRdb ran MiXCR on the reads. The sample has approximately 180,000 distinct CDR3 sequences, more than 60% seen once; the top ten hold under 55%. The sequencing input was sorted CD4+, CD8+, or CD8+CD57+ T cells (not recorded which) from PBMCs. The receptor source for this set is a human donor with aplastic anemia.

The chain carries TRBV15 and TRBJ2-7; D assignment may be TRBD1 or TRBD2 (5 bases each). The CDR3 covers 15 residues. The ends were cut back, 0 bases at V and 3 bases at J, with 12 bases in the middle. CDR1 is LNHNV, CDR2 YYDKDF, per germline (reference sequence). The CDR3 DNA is TGTGCCACCAGCAGAGATCCGGGGCGAAGCTACGAGCAGTACTTC. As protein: CATSRDPGRSYEQYF.

CDR3 amino acids: CASSGGAGESPLHF. The CDR3 DNA reads as TGTGCCAGCAGCGGGGGGGCAGGGGAATCACCCCTCCACTTT. The chain links TRBV7-8 to TRBJ1-6; D may be TRBD1 (6 bases). The CDR3 runs 14 residues. Trimming took off 5 bases at V and 10 bases at J, with 15 bases between the two ends. Germline values: CDR1 SGHVS, CDR2 FQNEAQ.

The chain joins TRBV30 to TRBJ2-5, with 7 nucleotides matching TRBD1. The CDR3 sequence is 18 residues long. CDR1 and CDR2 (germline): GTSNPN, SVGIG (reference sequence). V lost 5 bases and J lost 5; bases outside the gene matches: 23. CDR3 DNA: TGTGCCTGGGCCTCGCCGACAGGGAATGTAGGTTTTCGGGAGACCCAGTACTTC. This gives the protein CAWASPTGNVGFRETQYF.